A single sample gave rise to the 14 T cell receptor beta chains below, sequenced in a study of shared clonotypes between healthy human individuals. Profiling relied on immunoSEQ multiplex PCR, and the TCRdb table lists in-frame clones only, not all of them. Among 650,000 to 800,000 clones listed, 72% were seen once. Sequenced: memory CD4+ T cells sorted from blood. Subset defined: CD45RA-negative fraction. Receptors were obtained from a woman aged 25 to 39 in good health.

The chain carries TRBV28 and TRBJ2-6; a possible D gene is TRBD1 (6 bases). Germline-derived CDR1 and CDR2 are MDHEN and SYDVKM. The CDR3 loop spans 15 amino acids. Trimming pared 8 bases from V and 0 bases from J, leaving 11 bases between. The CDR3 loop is CASQIRGSGANVLTF. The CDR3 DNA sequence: TGTGCCAGCCAGATCAGGGGCTCTGGGGCCAACGTCCTGACTTTC.

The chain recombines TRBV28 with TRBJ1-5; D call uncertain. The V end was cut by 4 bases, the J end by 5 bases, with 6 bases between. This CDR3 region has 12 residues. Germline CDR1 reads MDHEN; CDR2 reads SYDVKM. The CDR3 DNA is TGTGCCAGCAGTTCACAATATCAGCCCCAGCATTTT. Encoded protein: CASSSQYQPQHF.

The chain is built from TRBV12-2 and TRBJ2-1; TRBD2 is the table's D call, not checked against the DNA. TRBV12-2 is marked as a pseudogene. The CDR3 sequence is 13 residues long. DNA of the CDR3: TGTGCAAGTCGCTGTCAAATTAGCGGGTGTCAGTTCTTC. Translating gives CASRCQISGCQFF.

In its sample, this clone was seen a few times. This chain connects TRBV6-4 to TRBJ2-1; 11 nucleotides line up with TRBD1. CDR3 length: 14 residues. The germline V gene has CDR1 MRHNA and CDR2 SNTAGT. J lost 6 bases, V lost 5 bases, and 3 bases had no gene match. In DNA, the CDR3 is TGTGCCAGCAGTACCGGGACAGGGGGCAATGAGCAGTTCTTC. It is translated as CASSTGTGGNEQFF.

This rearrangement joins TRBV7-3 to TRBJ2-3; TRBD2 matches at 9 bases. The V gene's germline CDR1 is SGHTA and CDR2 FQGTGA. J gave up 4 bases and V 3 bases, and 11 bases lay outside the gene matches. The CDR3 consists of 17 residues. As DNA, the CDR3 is TGTGCCAGCAGCTTGGGACGAAGCGGGAGGAGGGCAGATACGCAGTATTTT. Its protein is CASSLGRSGRRADTQYF.

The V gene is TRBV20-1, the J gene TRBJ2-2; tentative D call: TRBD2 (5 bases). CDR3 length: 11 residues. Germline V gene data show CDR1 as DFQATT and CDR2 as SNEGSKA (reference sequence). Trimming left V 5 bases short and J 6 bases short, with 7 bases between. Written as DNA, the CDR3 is TGCAGTGCTCCGGGGTCCGGGGAGCTGTTTTTT. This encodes CSAPGSGELFF.

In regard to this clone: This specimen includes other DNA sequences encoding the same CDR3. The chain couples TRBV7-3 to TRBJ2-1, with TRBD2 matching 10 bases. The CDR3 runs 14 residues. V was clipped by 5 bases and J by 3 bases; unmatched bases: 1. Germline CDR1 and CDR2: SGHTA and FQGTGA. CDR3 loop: CASSRTSGYNEQFF. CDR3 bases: TGTGCCAGCAGCCGGACTAGCGGCTACAATGAGCAGTTCTTC.

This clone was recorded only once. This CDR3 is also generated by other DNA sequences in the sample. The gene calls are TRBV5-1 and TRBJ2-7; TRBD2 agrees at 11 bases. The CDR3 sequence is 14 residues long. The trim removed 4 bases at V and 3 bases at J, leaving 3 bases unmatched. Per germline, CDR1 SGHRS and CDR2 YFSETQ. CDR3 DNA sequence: TGCGCCAGCAGCCTGACTAGCGGGATCTACGAGCAGTACTTC. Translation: CASSLTSGIYEQYF.

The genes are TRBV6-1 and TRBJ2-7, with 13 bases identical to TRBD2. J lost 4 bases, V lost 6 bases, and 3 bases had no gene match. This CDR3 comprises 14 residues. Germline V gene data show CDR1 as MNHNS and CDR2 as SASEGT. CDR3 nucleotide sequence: TGTGCCAGCAGCAGGGGACTAGCGGGGTACGAGCAGTACTTC. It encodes CASSRGLAGYEQYF.

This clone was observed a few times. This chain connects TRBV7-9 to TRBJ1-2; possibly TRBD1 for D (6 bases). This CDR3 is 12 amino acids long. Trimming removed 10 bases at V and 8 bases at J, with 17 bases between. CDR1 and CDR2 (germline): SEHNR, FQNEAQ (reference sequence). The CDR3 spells CATALGGGGYTF. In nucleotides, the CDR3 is TGTGCCACCGCCTTGGGGGGCGGGGGCTACACCTTC. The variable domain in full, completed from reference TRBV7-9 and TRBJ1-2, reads DTGVSQNPRHKITKRGQNVTFRCDPISEHNRLYWYRQTLGQGPEFLTYFQNEAQLEKSRLLSDRFSAERPKGSFSTLEIQRTEQGDSAMYLCATALGGGGYTFGSGTRLTVV.

The CDR3 DNA sequence: TGTGCCAGCAGAAGGACAGGGTACAATGAGCAGTTCTTC. Amino acids: CASRRTGYNEQFF. The V and J genes are TRBV2 and TRBJ2-1, with TRBD1 matching 8 bases. V lost 6 bases and J lost 4; bases outside the gene matches: 2. Germline V gene lookup returns CDR1 SNHLY and CDR2 FYNNEI. The CDR3 extends over 13 amino acids. Full variable domain (outside the CDR3, taken from reference TRBV2 and TRBJ2-1): EPEVTQTPSHQVTQMGQEVILRCVPISNHLYFYWYRQILGQKVEFLVSFYNNEISEKSEIFDDQFSVERPDGSNFTLKIRSTKLEDSAMYFCASRRTGYNEQFFGPGTRLTVL.

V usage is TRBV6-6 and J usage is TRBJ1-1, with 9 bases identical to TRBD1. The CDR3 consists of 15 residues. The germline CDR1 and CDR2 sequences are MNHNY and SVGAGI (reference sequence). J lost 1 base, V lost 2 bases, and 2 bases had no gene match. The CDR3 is CASSYPTGGNTEAFF. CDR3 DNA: TGTGCCAGCAGTTACCCGACAGGGGGGAACACTGAAGCTTTCTTT.

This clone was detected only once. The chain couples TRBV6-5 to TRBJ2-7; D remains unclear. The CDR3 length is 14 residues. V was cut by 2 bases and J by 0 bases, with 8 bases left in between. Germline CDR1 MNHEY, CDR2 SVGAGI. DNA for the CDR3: TGTGCCAGCAGTTACGGTTCCGTCTCCTACGAGCAGTACTTC. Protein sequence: CASSYGSVSYEQYF.

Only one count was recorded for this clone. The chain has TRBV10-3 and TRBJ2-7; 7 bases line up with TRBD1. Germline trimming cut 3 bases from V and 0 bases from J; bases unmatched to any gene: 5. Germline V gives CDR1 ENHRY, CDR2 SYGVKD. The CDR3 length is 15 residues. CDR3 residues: CAISEPGQSSYEQYF. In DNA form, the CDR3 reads TGTGCCATCAGTGAACCGGGACAGAGCTCCTACGAGCAGTACTTC.